Listed here are 27 T cell receptor beta chains from one sample, sequenced in a study of blood T cell repertoires in COVID-19. The repertoire was sequenced with immunoSEQ multiplex PCR; TCRdb's copy has only in-frame clones and lacks some. The sample contains some 120,000 clones, about 80% of which appear only once. The sequenced material came from peripheral blood. The source is a woman in her forties or fifties with acute or convalescent COVID-19.

The chain employs TRBV9 and TRBJ2-7; 7 bases align to TRBD1. This CDR3 contains 16 residues. Germline-derived CDR1 and CDR2 are SGDLS and YYNGEE. Losses at the gene ends were 0 bases for V and 3 bases for J; bases not matched to a gene: 9. The CDR3 reads CASSVGPTQGDYEQYF. CDR3 nucleotides: TGTGCCAGCAGCGTAGGCCCGACGCAGGGGGACTACGAGCAGTACTTC.

The gene calls are TRBV10-3 and TRBJ1-1, with 10 bases lining up with TRBD1. The V and J ends lost 3 bases and 0 bases, in that order; junction bases with no gene match: 1. CDR3 length equals 15 residues. Germline assignment: CDR1 ENHRY and CDR2 SYGVKD. Written as DNA, the CDR3 is TGTGCCATCAGTGATGGACAGGGGGTGAACACTGAAGCTTTCTTT. Its protein is CAISDGQGVNTEAFF.

This chain connects TRBV5-1 to TRBJ1-6; D might be TRBD1 (5 bases). The CDR3 consists of 15 residues. Between the trimmed V and J ends, which lost 4 bases and 7 bases, there was a span of 15 bases. Germline-derived CDR1 and CDR2 are SGHRS and YFSETQ. CDR3 residues: CASSPDGGLNSPLHF. The CDR3 nucleotides read TGCGCCAGCAGCCCGGACGGGGGGTTGAATTCACCCCTCCACTTT.

V usage is TRBV27 and J usage is TRBJ2-7; TRBD2 aligns across 7 bases. V dropped 3 bases and J dropped 2; count of bases not matched to a gene: 4. Germline CDR1 and CDR2: MNHEY and SMNVEV (reference sequence). The CDR3 runs 14 residues. Here the CDR3 DNA reads TGTGCCAGCAGTTTTAGCGGGCGGGCCTACGAGCAGTACTTC. It specifies CASSFSGRAYEQYF.

The V and J genes are TRBV4-1 and TRBJ2-7; 14 bases are a match to TRBD2. V was clipped by 5 bases and J by 5 bases; unmatched bases: 8. CDR3 length equals 16 residues. From germline, CDR1 is MGHRA and CDR2 YSYEKL. The CDR3 loop reads CASSVRLAGGLDEQYF. In DNA form, the CDR3 reads TGCGCCAGCAGCGTCCGACTAGCGGGGGGGCTTGACGAGCAGTACTTC.

This sequence joins TRBV10-3 and TRBJ2-7; 7 bases map to TRBD2. After removal of 2 bases from V and 5 bases from J, the junction contained 3 bases not matched to a gene. This CDR3 spans 13 amino acids. Germline CDR1 reads ENHRY; CDR2 reads SYGVKD. The DNA of the CDR3 is TGTGCCATCAGTGAGAGCGGGAACCACGAGCAGTACTTC. It yields the protein CAISESGNHEQYF.

V is TRBV19 and J is TRBJ1-5; D not certain. The CDR3 consists of 12 residues. Trimming stripped 5 bases from V and 6 bases from J, with 8 bases between. Germline V gives CDR1 LNHDA, CDR2 SQIVND (reference sequence). The CDR3 protein is CASSVRGQPQHF. The CDR3 bases are TGTGCCAGTAGTGTCAGAGGTCAGCCCCAGCATTTT.

The rearrangement joins TRBV6-5 to TRBJ2-7; 7 nucleotides match TRBD1. Trimming cost V 6 bases and J 2 bases; bases outside gene matches: 7. Per germline, CDR1 MNHEY and CDR2 SVGAGI. The CDR3 is 14 amino acids. The CDR3 sequence is CASRRPGTAYEQYF. CDR3 sequence (DNA): TGTGCCAGCAGGCGCCCCGGGACAGCCTACGAGCAGTACTTC.

V usage is TRBV5-8 and J usage is TRBJ2-7; maybe TRBD1 (6 bases). V was clipped by 3 bases and J by 6 bases, with 13 bases between them. Per the germline V gene, CDR1 is SGHTS and CDR2 is YDEGEE. The CDR3 length is 13 residues. The CDR3: CASSSKPGVEQYF. The CDR3 DNA follows: TGTGCCAGCAGCTCTAAACCAGGGGTCGAGCAGTACTTC.

The chain combines TRBV2 with TRBJ2-2; TRBD1 might be the D (7 bases). V dropped 4 bases and J dropped 6 bases, with 12 bases sitting between them. Germline V lookup: CDR1 SNHLY, CDR2 FYNNEI. CDR3 length: 14 amino acids. As DNA, the CDR3 is TGTGCCAGCAGTGGAGGCAGGGGGGCCGGGGAGCTGTTTTTT. Amino acids: CASSGGRGAGELFF.

The rearrangement uses TRBV5-1 and TRBJ2-7, with 10 bases identical to TRBD2. The CDR3 contains 14 residues. With V trimmed by 4 bases and J by 6 bases, 7 bases remained unmatched. Germline V gene sequence: CDR1 SGHRS, CDR2 YFSETQ. CDR3 sequence (DNA): TGCGCCAGCAGCATGCTAGCGGGAGAACTCGAGCAGTACTTC. This translates into CASSMLAGELEQYF.

This clone was recorded only once. The V call is TRBV19, the J call TRBJ2-2, with D perhaps TRBD2 (6 bases). The CDR3 runs 17 residues. The V end was cut by 5 bases, the J end by 4 bases, with 20 bases between. Germline V gene lookup returns CDR1 LNHDA and CDR2 SQIVND (reference sequence). The CDR3 is CASSAVWRAHGTGELFF. CDR3 DNA sequence: TGTGCCAGTAGTGCCGTATGGAGGGCCCACGGCACCGGGGAGCTGTTTTTT.

The rearrangement links TRBV10-1 to TRBJ2-4; D not certain. Per the germline V gene, CDR1 is WNHNN and CDR2 is SYGVQD (reference sequence). The CDR3 is made up of 14 amino acids. Trimming took off 2 bases at V and 0 bases at J, with 5 bases between the two ends. The CDR3 region is CASSEGLAKNIQYF. The CDR3 region has the DNA TGCGCCAGCAGTGAGGGCCTAGCCAAAAACATTCAGTACTTC.

The chain is built from TRBV6-5 and TRBJ1-2, with D hard to call. The CDR3 contains 13 residues. Germline V gives CDR1 MNHEY, CDR2 SVGAGI. The ends were cut back, 6 bases at V and 1 base at J, with 9 bases in the middle. CDR3 in amino acids: CASRPTGNYGYTF. CDR3 sequence (DNA): TGTGCCAGCAGACCGACGGGTAACTATGGCTACACCTTC.

This chain links TRBV11-2 with TRBJ2-3; 11 bases fit TRBD2. Per the germline V gene, CDR1 is SGHAT and CDR2 is FQNNGV. The CDR3 is 16 residues long. J was trimmed by 1 base and V by 3 bases; bases with no gene match: 3. CDR3 region: CASSFRLAGRTDTQYF. CDR3 nucleotide sequence: TGTGCCAGCAGCTTCAGACTAGCGGGGCGCACAGATACGCAGTATTTT.

This chain links TRBV12-3 or TRBV12-4 with TRBJ1-1; 7 nucleotides match TRBD1. V lost 7 bases to trimming and J lost 2 bases; unmatched junction nucleotides: 4. This CDR3 spans 13 amino acids. CDR3 loop: CASTRQGNTEAFF. In DNA, the CDR3 is TGTGCCAGCACCCGACAGGGTAACACTGAAGCTTTCTTT.

The rearrangement joins TRBV7-2 to TRBJ2-1, with 11 bases fitting TRBD2. Germline trimming cut 5 bases from V and 15 bases from J; bases unmatched to any gene: 15. The germline V gene encodes CDR1 SGHTA and CDR2 FQGNSA. This CDR3 region has 15 residues. The CDR3 loop reads CASSQDRTSGPNLFF. CDR3 nucleotide sequence: TGTGCCAGCAGCCAAGACCGGACTAGCGGGCCGAATCTGTTCTTC.

The chain carries TRBV2 and TRBJ2-3, with 9 bases lining up with TRBD2. Unmatched junction bases numbered 4, after V lost 7 bases and J lost 5 bases. CDR1 and CDR2 (germline): SNHLY, FYNNEI. The CDR3 extends over 13 amino acids. The CDR3 protein is CASMRREGDTQYF. The CDR3, as DNA: TGTGCCAGCATGAGGCGGGAGGGAGATACGCAGTATTTT.

J is TRBJ2-4 and V is TRBV4-1, with 9 nucleotides matching TRBD2. The V gene's germline CDR1 is MGHRA and CDR2 YSYEKL. CDR3 length: 17 residues. The V gene end was trimmed by 4 bases and the J gene end by 3 bases; junction bases not matched to a gene: 10. CDR3 sequence: CASSLLIAGDGKNIQYF. The CDR3, as DNA: TGCGCCAGCAGCCTACTAATAGCGGGAGATGGCAAAAACATTCAGTACTTC.

This chain connects TRBV6-8 to TRBJ2-4; D gene uncertain. This CDR3 is 14 amino acids long. Germline V lookup: CDR1 MNHGY, CDR2 SAAAGT. V was cut by 5 bases and J by 7 bases, with 15 bases left in between. The CDR3 loop is CASSPRVPRNIQYF. CDR3 DNA sequence: TGTGCCAGCAGTCCTCGGGTCCCGAGGAACATTCAGTACTTC.

CDR3 protein: CASSTLAPGQGVLGTEAFF. The CDR3 bases are TGTGCCAGCTCGACCCTTGCACCGGGACAGGGAGTTTTAGGCACTGAAGCTTTCTTT. The rearrangement joins TRBV18 to TRBJ1-1, with 9 bases identical to TRBD1. CDR3 length equals 19 residues. Germline lookup yields CDR1 KGHSH and CDR2 LQKENI. The V and J ends lost 6 bases and 4 bases, in that order; junction bases with no gene match: 21.

CDR3 sequence: CASNLGGPVNQPQHF. The CDR3 DNA reads TGTGCCAGCAATCTAGGCGGGCCAGTAAATCAGCCCCAGCATTTT. The chain links TRBV2 to TRBJ1-5; unclear D gene. V lost 7 bases and J lost 4, with 17 bases in between. The germline CDR1 and CDR2 sequences are SNHLY and FYNNEI. The CDR3 has 15 amino acids.

The chain has TRBV12-3 or TRBV12-4 and TRBJ2-7; 7 bases are shared with TRBD1. The trim removed 2 bases at V and 2 bases at J, leaving 0 bases unmatched. The CDR3 is 13 amino acids. The CDR3 region has the DNA TGTGCCAGCAGTTTAAGGGGGCCCTACGAGCAGTACTTC. The encoded protein is CASSLRGPYEQYF.

The sample holds one count of this clone. The V call is TRBV6-6, the J call TRBJ1-5, with 8 bases identical to TRBD1. Germline V gives CDR1 MNHNY, CDR2 SVGAGI (reference sequence). CDR3 length: 15 amino acids. J lost 1 base, V lost 2 bases, and 1 base had no gene match. This CDR3 reads CASSYGQGSNQPQHF. The CDR3 bases are TGTGCCAGCAGTTACGGACAGGGAAGCAATCAGCCCCAGCATTTT.

This sequence joins TRBV24-1 and TRBJ2-1; 9 nucleotides line up with TRBD1. V shed 3 bases, J shed 1 base, and the junction held 3 bases outside the gene matches. Germline CDR1 reads KGHDR; CDR2 reads SFDVKD. This CDR3 is built from 16 residues. CDR3 sequence: CATSDTGGESYNEQFF. The DNA for the CDR3 is TGTGCCACCAGTGATACAGGGGGCGAGTCCTACAATGAGCAGTTCTTC.

This clone came up many times. V and J are TRBV3-1 (or the pseudogene TRBV3-2) and TRBJ2-5; D possibly corresponds to TRBD2 (5 bases). The CDR3 is 14 residues long. From germline, CDR1 is LGHDT and CDR2 YNNKEL (reference sequence). Trimming left V 4 bases short and J 6 bases short, with 15 bases between. The CDR3 reads CASSPPRAGKTQYF. The DNA for the CDR3 is TGTGCCAGCAGCCCGCCTAGGGCCGGGAAGACCCAGTACTTC.

The genes are TRBV5-4 and TRBJ1-2; tentatively, D is TRBD1 (6 bases). V lost 5 bases, J lost 4 bases, and 21 bases lay in between. Germline CDR1 is SGHNT and CDR2 is YYREEE (reference sequence). The CDR3 length is 16 residues. CDR3 sequence: CASSSESTGRVYGYTF. The CDR3, as DNA: TGTGCCAGCAGTTCTGAGTCCACAGGGAGGGTCTATGGCTACACCTTC.